This T cell receptor (beta chain) was identified in a study of CD8+CD57+ T cells in acquired aplastic anemia. Study information: Sequencing produced an average of approximately 11 million reads per healthy donor for CD4+ cells.

In the case of this clonotype: A much larger clone sits a single nucleotide away, making a read error possible.

In germline, CDR1 is LGHDT, CDR2 YNNKEL (reference sequence). The CDR3 contains 16 residues. For CDR3 and TCR beta VDJ profiling, genomic DNA was the template used. TCRdb processed the reads anew with MiXCR; each CDR3 protein has one entry. The sample holds about 130,000 distinct CDR3 sequences; approximately 41% are singletons and the top ten take roughly 8.9%. The sample comprised sorted CD4+, CD8+, or CD8+CD57+ T cells (not recorded which) from PBMCs. This chain uses TRBV3-1 with TRBJ1-2, with TRBD1 as a possible D gene (5 bases). This receptor was identified in a human donor in good health, serving as a control. The CDR3 spells CASSQVVGQGFSGYAF. CDR3 DNA sequence: TGTGCCAGCAGCCAAGTTGTCGGCCAGGGCTTCTCTGGCTACGCCTTC.